One and the same sample provided the 26 T cell receptor beta chains below, sequenced in a study of blood T cell repertoires in COVID-19. Using immunoSEQ multiplex PCR, the repertoire was profiled, and TCRdb retains in-frame clones only, with some absent. The sample consists of a few hundred thousand clones, approximately 89% of them appearing once. The sample was peripheral blood. These receptors were collected from a woman aged 30 to 39 who had recovered from COVID-19.

The chain joins TRBV27 to TRBJ1-4; no clear D gene. This CDR3 contains 13 residues. V shed 4 bases and J shed 8 bases, with 11 bases lying between them. CDR1 is MNHEY, CDR2 SMNVEV, per germline (reference sequence). The CDR3 loop is CASSWRGYEKLFF. CDR3 bases: TGTGCCAGCAGTTGGCGGGGTTACGAAAAACTGTTTTTT.

The CDR3 protein is CASSPRWAAKNIQYF. The CDR3 coding sequence is TGTGCCAGCTCACCCCGTTGGGCAGCCAAAAACATTCAGTACTTC. The chain employs TRBV18 and TRBJ2-4; D remains unclear. Trimming took 3 bases from V and 0 from J, leaving 9 bases between them. This CDR3 comprises 15 residues. Germline lookup yields CDR1 KGHSH and CDR2 LQKENI.

A single count supports this clone. V and J are TRBV3-1 (or the pseudogene TRBV3-2) and TRBJ1-1, with no clear D. Germline assignment: CDR1 LGHDT and CDR2 YNNKEL (reference sequence). The CDR3 totals 14 residues. Trimming removed 2 bases from V and 2 bases from J, with 9 bases in between. Here the CDR3 DNA reads TGTGCCAGCAGCCAATACGGTGAAAACACTGAAGCTTTCTTT. It specifies CASSQYGENTEAFF.

This clone was recorded once. The rearrangement uses TRBV7-8 and TRBJ2-5, with no clear D. Germline CDR1 is SGHVS and CDR2 is FQNEAQ. There are 14 residues in the CDR3. V dropped 2 bases and J dropped 0 bases, with 7 bases sitting between them. CDR3 protein: CASSLYGDQETQYF. The CDR3 region has the DNA TGTGCCAGCAGCTTATACGGAGACCAAGAGACCCAGTACTTC. Filled out from reference TRBV7-8 and TRBJ2-5, the complete variable domain reads GAGVSQSPRYKVAKRGQDVALRCDPISGHVSLFWYQQALGQGPEFLTYFQNEAQLDKSGLPSDRFFAERPEGSVSTLKIQRTQQEDSAVYLCASSLYGDQETQYFGPGTRLLVL.

V gene TRBV4-1 combines with J gene TRBJ1-1; D remains unclear. Germline-derived CDR1 and CDR2 are MGHRA and YSYEKL. V lost 0 bases, J lost 2 bases, and 7 bases lay in between. The CDR3 runs 14 residues. CDR3 DNA: TGCGCCAGCAGCCAAGAGTACATTAACACTGAAGCTTTCTTT. Residues: CASSQEYINTEAFF.

This sequence joins TRBV9 and TRBJ2-7; 7 bases map to TRBD2. This CDR3 spans 13 amino acids. From germline, CDR1 is SGDLS and CDR2 YYNGEE. The V and J ends lost 6 bases and 2 bases, in that order; junction bases with no gene match: 5. CDR3 sequence: CASNRAGTYEQYF. CDR3 bases: TGTGCCAGCAATCGAGCGGGGACCTACGAGCAGTACTTC.

This chain links TRBV7-2 with TRBJ1-6, with D possibly being TRBD1 (5 bases). Trimming took off 2 bases at V and 8 bases at J, with 22 bases between the two ends. Germline lookup yields CDR1 SGHTA and CDR2 FQGNSA. The CDR3 covers 18 residues. The CDR3, as DNA: TGTGCCAGCAGCTTACCCACAGGATCCACAGGCAAAGATTCACCCCTCCACTTT. Translated, it gives CASSLPTGSTGKDSPLHF.

The CDR3 DNA sequence: TGTGCCAGCAGCCAAGGAGGGGACAGGGGAGGACAGCCCCAGCATTTT. Amino acids: CASSQGGDRGGQPQHF. The V call is TRBV4-2, the J call TRBJ1-5; 10 nucleotides agree with TRBD1. The CDR3 contains 16 residues. The J segment lost 7 bases and the V segment lost 1 base, leaving 7 bases of the junction unmatched. Germline CDR1 reads LGHNA; CDR2 reads YNFKEQ.

The chain uses TRBV7-2 and TRBJ2-7, with 8 bases matching TRBD1. The CDR3 has 14 amino acids. CDR1 is SGHTA, CDR2 FQGNSA, per germline. After removal of 6 bases from V and 1 base from J, the junction contained 5 bases not matched to a gene. This chain's CDR3 is CASSSGGTSYEQYF. CDR3 in DNA: TGTGCCAGCAGTTCAGGGGGCACTTCCTACGAGCAGTACTTC. Using reference TRBV7-2 and TRBJ2-7 for the parts outside the CDR3, the full variable domain is GAGVSQSPSNKVTEKGKDVELRCDPISGHTALYWYRQSLGQGLEFLIYFQGNSAPDKSGLPSDRFSAERTGGSVSTLTIQRTQQEDSAVYLCASSSGGTSYEQYFGPGTRLTVT.

The chain couples TRBV5-1 to TRBJ2-3; D remains ambiguous. Per the germline V gene, CDR1 is SGHRS and CDR2 is YFSETQ. The CDR3 runs 15 residues. Trimming left V 0 bases short and J 4 bases short, with 12 bases between. The CDR3, as DNA: TGCGCCAGCAGCTTGGAGGTAGGCGGCGCAGATACGCAGTATTTT. Encoded protein: CASSLEVGGADTQYF.

The V call is TRBV4-3, the J call TRBJ2-3; D may be TRBD1 (6 bases). Trimming took 0 bases from V and 7 from J, leaving 20 bases between them. Germline values: CDR1 LGHNA, CDR2 YSLEER. The CDR3 contains 17 residues. The chain's CDR3 is CASSQEIGLGARYTQYF. Here the CDR3 DNA reads TGCGCCAGCAGCCAAGAAATAGGGCTGGGGGCCCGATATACGCAGTATTTT.

The CDR3 reads CASSLTGSSYNEQFF. In DNA, the CDR3 is TGTGCCAGCAGCTTGACAGGGAGCTCCTACAATGAGCAGTTCTTC. The V call is TRBV11-2, the J call TRBJ2-1; 7 positions match TRBD1. The CDR3 has 15 residues. After removal of 3 bases from V and 0 bases from J, the junction contained 2 bases not matched to a gene. Looked up from germline, CDR1 is SGHAT and CDR2 is FQNNGV. Full variable domain (outside the CDR3, taken from reference TRBV11-2 and TRBJ2-1): EAGVAQSPRYKIIEKRQSVAFWCNPISGHATLYWYQQILGQGPKLLIQFQNNGVVDDSQLPKDRFSAERLKGVDSTLKIQPAKLEDSAVYLCASSLTGSSYNEQFFGPGTRLTVL.

This clone was counted once. The chain employs TRBV6-1 and TRBJ2-2; D ambiguous. V was shortened by 2 bases and J by 4 bases, with 5 bases between the two germline ends. This CDR3 is 13 amino acids long. Germline V CDR1 and CDR2: MNHNS, SASEGT. DNA for the CDR3: TGTGCCAGCAGTGAAACGCGCACCGGGGAGCTGTTTTTT. It translates to CASSETRTGELFF.

The chain is built from TRBV19 and TRBJ1-1, with TRBD1 as a possible D gene (6 bases). Germline values: CDR1 LNHDA, CDR2 SQIVND (reference sequence). V was trimmed by 5 bases and J by 3 bases, leaving 16 bases between them. The CDR3 runs 15 residues. CDR3 residues: CASSPRGRGDTEAFF. Written as DNA, the CDR3 is TGTGCCAGTAGTCCCCGGGGCAGGGGTGACACTGAAGCTTTCTTT.

V usage is TRBV19 and J usage is TRBJ2-2, with 7 bases that match TRBD1. Germline V lookup: CDR1 LNHDA, CDR2 SQIVND (reference sequence). Trimming at V came to 6 bases and at J to 4 bases, leaving 8 bases not matched to a gene. This CDR3 contains 15 residues. CDR3 region: CASRLGTVSTGELFF. CDR3 DNA sequence: TGTGCCAGTAGACTCGGGACAGTAAGCACCGGGGAGCTGTTTTTT.

The rearrangement uses TRBV5-1 and TRBJ2-7; TRBD1 matches 8 bases. This CDR3 contains 16 residues. V was clipped by 1 base and J by 1 base; unmatched bases: 7. The germline CDR1 and CDR2 sequences are SGHRS and YFSETQ. CDR3 DNA sequence: TGCGCCAGCAGCTTGCCCGAAGGGACAGGATCCTACGAGCAGTACTTC. Translation gives CASSLPEGTGSYEQYF.

This clone showed up just once. V and J are TRBV6-5 and TRBJ2-2; D ambiguous. V lost 8 bases to trimming and J lost 5 bases, with 12 bases between them. This CDR3 is built from 13 residues. Germline values: CDR1 MNHEY, CDR2 SVGAGI. CDR3 residues: CASSNSRTGELFF. CDR3 sequence (DNA): TGTGCCAGCTCGAACAGTAGGACCGGGGAGCTGTTTTTT.

This clone was seen only once. V usage is TRBV28 and J usage is TRBJ1-4; D is perhaps TRBD1 (5 bases). Germline lookup yields CDR1 MDHEN and CDR2 SYDVKM. The CDR3 has 14 amino acids. Trimming cost V 3 bases and J 8 bases, with 13 bases left between them. CDR3 loop: CASSFLGEREKLFF. CDR3 in DNA: TGTGCCAGCAGTTTTTTAGGGGAACGCGAAAAACTGTTTTTT.

This sequence joins TRBV12-5 and TRBJ1-2; 7 nucleotides align to TRBD1. Germline CDR1 LGHNT, CDR2 FRNRAP. There are 16 residues in the CDR3. The V gene end was trimmed by 6 bases and the J gene end by 0 bases; junction bases not matched to a gene: 10. The CDR3 region has the DNA TGTGCTAGTGGCCTGGTAGGGGGCGCTTCTAACTATGGCTACACCTTC. This encodes CASGLVGGASNYGYTF.

The chain has TRBV28 and TRBJ2-6; 7 nucleotides line up with TRBD1. The CDR3 is 15 residues long. Trimming at V came to 6 bases and at J to 3 bases, leaving 5 bases not matched to a gene. Germline CDR1 and CDR2: MDHEN and SYDVKM. DNA for the CDR3: TGTGCCAGCAGCCTCAGGGGGAATGGGGCCAACGTCCTGACTTTC. Amino acid sequence: CASSLRGNGANVLTF.

The rearrangement joins TRBV9 to TRBJ2-3, with 9 bases aligning to TRBD2. This CDR3 region has 18 residues. Per germline, CDR1 SGDLS and CDR2 YYNGEE. V was pared by 4 bases and J by 2 bases, with 14 bases of the junction left unmatched. The CDR3 is CASSPGVLAGAHTDTQYF. In DNA form, the CDR3 reads TGTGCCAGCAGCCCCGGAGTTTTAGCGGGGGCGCACACAGATACGCAGTATTTT. Full variable domain (rest looked up from reference TRBV9 and TRBJ2-3): DSGVTQTPKHLITATGQRVTLRCSPRSGDLSVYWYQQSLDQGLQFLIQYYNGEERAKGNILERFSAQQFPDLHSELNLSSLELGDSALYFCASSPGVLAGAHTDTQYFGPGTRLTVL.

The chain has TRBV5-8 and TRBJ1-2; 7 bases map to TRBD1. V was clipped by 1 base and J by 2 bases; unmatched bases: 5. Germline V lookup: CDR1 SGHTS, CDR2 YDEGEE. This CDR3 contains 15 residues. CDR3 DNA: TGTGCCAGCAGCTTGACGGGACAGATCAACTATGGCTACACCTTC. This translates into CASSLTGQINYGYTF.

This rearrangement joins TRBV11-2 to TRBJ1-2, with 10 bases matching TRBD1. The CDR3 is 15 residues long. Germline V gene sequence: CDR1 SGHAT, CDR2 FQNNGV. Trimming removed 2 bases from V and 7 bases from J; junction bases left unmatched: 7. The CDR3 DNA sequence: TGTGCCAGCAGCTTAACCTCGGGACAGGGGTCTGGCTACACCTTC. Translated, it gives CASSLTSGQGSGYTF. Together with reference TRBV11-2 and TRBJ1-2, the CDR3 gives the full variable domain: EAGVAQSPRYKIIEKRQSVAFWCNPISGHATLYWYQQILGQGPKLLIQFQNNGVVDDSQLPKDRFSAERLKGVDSTLKIQPAKLEDSAVYLCASSLTSGQGSGYTFGSGTRLTVV.

V usage is TRBV6-5 and J usage is TRBJ1-1; no clear D. Trimming took 0 bases from V and 3 from J, leaving 14 bases between them. This CDR3 comprises 16 residues. Germline V gene lookup returns CDR1 MNHEY and CDR2 SVGAGI. The CDR3: CASSYSRRGRDTEAFF. The CDR3 bases are TGTGCCAGCAGTTACTCGAGACGCGGGAGAGACACTGAAGCTTTCTTT.

V is TRBV28 and J is TRBJ2-5; TRBD1 aligns across 7 bases. The germline CDR1 and CDR2 sequences are MDHEN and SYDVKM. This CDR3 contains 22 residues. Losses at the gene ends were 1 base for V and 0 bases for J; bases not matched to a gene: 23. As DNA, the CDR3 is TGTGCCAGCAGTTTATCATTACCCGGGACAGCCGCTCACCTTGTGTACCAAGAGACCCAGTACTTC. It specifies CASSLSLPGTAAHLVYQETQYF.

This rearrangement joins TRBV5-4 to TRBJ2-5; 7 nucleotides match TRBD1. Germline V lookup: CDR1 SGHNT, CDR2 YYREEE (reference sequence). The junction had 7 bases not matched to a gene; V was cut back by 4 bases and J by 1 base. The CDR3 has 15 residues. The CDR3 spells CASSPRDSLQETQYF. The CDR3, as DNA: TGTGCCAGCAGCCCCCGGGACAGTCTCCAAGAGACCCAGTACTTC.